Below, one TCR beta chain is given with its context. The target antigen is unknown. Total RNA, at least 5 micrograms per sample, was extracted from PBMCs. The second PCR ran about 6 to 11 cycles with a sample-barcoded 5' primer and J-beta primers. All samples gave at least 3 million CDR3-containing paired-end reads. TCRdb re-called the 5' RACE reads through MiXCR, storing one row per CDR3 protein. The sample carries about 400,000 distinct CDR3 sequences, approximately 47% recorded once. These data originate in a study of blood T cells in healthy people across ages. Findings of the study overall: No one knew whether donors had CMV, which possibly confounded expanded clonotype changes.

The sequenced material came from blood. The TCR comes from a man aged 60 to 69 in good health.

The CDR3 DNA follows: TGTGCCAGCAGTGAACCGTGGCCAGACCAAGAGACCCAGTACTTC. This codes for CASSEPWPDQETQYF. The chain links TRBV2 to TRBJ2-5; no definite D call. This CDR3 region has 15 residues. V shed 2 bases and J shed 0 bases, with 10 bases lying between them. Germline CDR1 SNHLY, CDR2 FYNNEI.